Presented here are 17 T cell receptor beta chains from one specimen sequenced in a study of blood T cell repertoires in COVID-19. Assay used: immunoSEQ multiplex PCR; TCRdb lists only in-frame clones, some missing. The data show some 250,000 clones, approximately 86% seen once. Sequencing was done on a sample of peripheral blood. All receptors come from a woman in her fifties or sixties with COVID-19, enrolled during active disease.

In its sample, this clone was seen once. J is TRBJ2-1 and V is TRBV3-1 (or the pseudogene TRBV3-2), with D maybe TRBD1 (5 bases). The CDR3 runs 13 residues. Germline CDR1 LGHDT, CDR2 YNNKEL (reference sequence). V was shortened by 3 bases and J by 6 bases, with 9 bases between the two germline ends. CDR3 in DNA: TGTGCCAGCAGCCAGGGGCCCGGCAATGAGCAGTTCTTC. The encoded protein is CASSQGPGNEQFF.

This chain uses TRBV5-1 with TRBJ2-5; weak D call: TRBD1 (5 bases). V lost 0 bases and J lost 4, with 7 bases in between. The length of the CDR3 is 13 residues. CDR1 is SGHRS and CDR2 is YFSETQ in the germline V gene. This chain's CDR3 is CASSLGQRETQYF. The CDR3 nucleotides are TGCGCCAGCAGCTTGGGACAGAGAGAGACCCAGTACTTC.

This chain connects TRBV7-7 to TRBJ2-5, with a tentative D call TRBD2 (5 bases). The germline V gene encodes CDR1 SSHAT and CDR2 FNYEAQ (reference sequence). This CDR3 has 15 residues. The ends were cut back, 1 base at V and 1 base at J, with 10 bases in the middle. The CDR3 DNA is TGTGCCAGCAGCTTAGTGGCTAGCCTCCAAGAGACCCAGTACTTC. Its protein product is CASSLVASLQETQYF.

The chain is built from TRBV7-6 and TRBJ2-5, with 9 nucleotides matching TRBD1. The CDR3 is 19 residues long. The germline CDR1 and CDR2 sequences are SGHVS and FNYEAQ. The junction had 19 bases not matched to a gene; V was cut back by 5 bases and J by 3 bases. CDR3: CASSPYQGYTGQGKETQYF. The CDR3 coding sequence is TGTGCCAGCAGCCCCTATCAGGGATATACGGGACAGGGAAAAGAGACCCAGTACTTC.

V is TRBV5-4 and J is TRBJ2-1, with 10 bases aligning to TRBD1. The CDR3 length is 15 residues. Trimming at V came to 4 bases and at J to 4 bases, leaving 5 bases not matched to a gene. Per germline, CDR1 SGHNT and CDR2 YYREEE (reference sequence). The CDR3 region is CASSQGQGSYNEQFF. Here the CDR3 DNA reads TGTGCCAGCAGCCAGGGACAGGGGAGTTACAATGAGCAGTTCTTC.

The chain employs TRBV28 and TRBJ1-3; 7 bases map to TRBD1. Looked up from germline, CDR1 is MDHEN and CDR2 is SYDVKM. Germline trimming cut 2 bases from V and 4 bases from J; bases unmatched to any gene: 2. The CDR3 runs to 14 residues. This CDR3 is CASSLIRGGNTIYF. As DNA, the CDR3 is TGTGCCAGCAGTTTAATCAGGGGGGGAAACACCATATATTTT. The variable domain in full, with the rest retrieved from reference TRBV28 and TRBJ1-3, is DVKVTQSSRYLVKRTGEKVFLECVQDMDHENMFWYRQDPGLGLRLIYFSYDVKMKEKGDIPEGYSVSREKKERFSLILESASTNQTSMYLCASSLIRGGNTIYFGEGSWLTVV.

This chain uses TRBV6-7 with TRBJ2-1, with TRBD2 matching over 13 bases. TRBV6-7 is designated an ORF whose function remains uncertain. V shed 4 bases and J 0 bases; nucleotides not matched to a gene: 9. The CDR3 runs to 19 residues. CDR3 nucleotide sequence: TGTGCCAGCAGTTGCCCCGGGACTAGCGGGACGCCCTCCTACAATGAGCAGTTCTTC. Amino acid sequence: CASSCPGTSGTPSYNEQFF.

The rearrangement links TRBV9 to TRBJ2-1, with TRBD2 identical over 8 bases. The CDR3 extends over 13 amino acids. CDR1 is SGDLS, CDR2 YYNGEE, per germline. V dropped 5 bases and J dropped 10; count of bases not matched to a gene: 8. CDR3 region: CASSTRGGSEQFF. Written as DNA, the CDR3 is TGTGCCAGCAGTACCCGGGGGGGTTCGGAGCAGTTCTTC. Combining the CDR3 with reference TRBV9 and TRBJ2-1 gives the whole variable domain DSGVTQTPKHLITATGQRVTLRCSPRSGDLSVYWYQQSLDQGLQFLIQYYNGEERAKGNILERFSAQQFPDLHSELNLSSLELGDSALYFCASSTRGGSEQFFGPGTRLTVL.

This rearrangement joins TRBV6-7 to TRBJ1-5, with 11 nucleotides matching TRBD1. TRBV6-7 carries the ORF label, with uncertain function. The CDR3 spans 21 residues. Losses at the gene ends were 2 bases for V and 2 bases for J; bases not matched to a gene: 17. CDR3 DNA: TGTGCCAGCAGTTACCCGGCAGGGACAGGGGGACCCTTGGGGGGCAATCAGCCCCAGCATTTT. Amino acids: CASSYPAGTGGPLGGNQPQHF.

The chain links TRBV27 to TRBJ1-6; perhaps TRBD1 as D (5 bases). The CDR3 extends over 15 amino acids. The V and J ends lost 4 bases and 8 bases respectively, with 15 bases between them. Per the germline V gene, CDR1 is MNHEY and CDR2 is SMNVEV (reference sequence). DNA for the CDR3: TGTGCCAGCAGTTCGCCCCGGACATTTTATTCACCCCTCCACTTT. It yields the protein CASSSPRTFYSPLHF.

This clone appeared a single time. The CDR3 DNA is TGTGCCGGGAATAGCGGGAGGTACAATGAGCAGTTCTTC. This gives the protein CAGNSGRYNEQFF. The chain employs TRBV7-2 and TRBJ2-1; 10 nucleotides match TRBD2. The trim removed 11 bases at V and 4 bases at J, leaving 5 bases unmatched. Germline V gene sequence: CDR1 SGHTA, CDR2 FQGNSA. The CDR3 is 13 residues long.

This chain uses TRBV24-1 with TRBJ2-2; D is uncertain. The CDR3 spans 15 residues. CDR1 and CDR2 (germline): KGHDR, SFDVKD. The V gene lost 4 bases and the J gene lost 4 bases, with 12 bases spanning the gap. The CDR3 nucleotides read TGTGCCACCAGTGACCATGACTGGATCACCGGGGAGCTGTTTTTT. It yields the protein CATSDHDWITGELFF.

The chain uses TRBV7-2 and TRBJ2-3, with 15 bases lining up with TRBD2. This CDR3 is 17 amino acids long. V lost 5 bases, J lost 4 bases, and 7 bases stayed unmatched. CDR1 is SGHTA, CDR2 FQGNSA, per germline. CDR3 region: CASSPRTSGRAADTQYF. CDR3 sequence (DNA): TGTGCCAGCAGCCCCCGGACTAGCGGGAGGGCCGCAGATACGCAGTATTTT.

This chain joins TRBV6-5 and TRBJ2-5; D gene uncertain. Germline V gene sequence: CDR1 MNHEY, CDR2 SVGAGI. The CDR3 is made up of 15 amino acids. Trimming took off 0 bases at V and 2 bases at J, with 10 bases between the two ends. The CDR3 protein is CASSYSTHPQETQYF. In DNA form, the CDR3 reads TGTGCCAGCAGTTACTCGACACATCCTCAAGAGACCCAGTACTTC.

This rearrangement joins TRBV9 to TRBJ2-3; D gene uncertain. V lost 3 bases and J lost 3, with 14 bases in between. CDR3 length: 15 amino acids. Germline V gene lookup returns CDR1 SGDLS and CDR2 YYNGEE. The CDR3 loop reads CASSARGVRTDTQYF. The CDR3 nucleotides read TGTGCCAGCAGCGCCCGAGGAGTCAGAACAGATACGCAGTATTTT.

Only one count was recorded for this clone. The chain recombines TRBV7-6 with TRBJ1-5; TRBD1 aligns across 7 bases. The ends lost 6 bases at V and 5 bases at J; junction bases unmatched: 4. Germline CDR1 reads SGHVS; CDR2 reads FNYEAQ. The CDR3 runs to 13 residues. The CDR3 loop reads CASRLGQDQPQHF. The CDR3 DNA reads TGTGCCAGCAGACTTGGACAGGATCAGCCCCAGCATTTT.

This chain's CDR3 is CASSSSLENQETQYF. The CDR3 DNA sequence: TGTGCCAGCAGCTCGAGTCTCGAGAACCAAGAGACCCAGTACTTC. V is TRBV11-3 and J is TRBJ2-5; D gene ambiguous. The CDR3 runs to 15 residues. From germline, CDR1 is SGHNT and CDR2 YENEEA. Trimming pared 4 bases from V and 0 bases from J, leaving 12 bases between.